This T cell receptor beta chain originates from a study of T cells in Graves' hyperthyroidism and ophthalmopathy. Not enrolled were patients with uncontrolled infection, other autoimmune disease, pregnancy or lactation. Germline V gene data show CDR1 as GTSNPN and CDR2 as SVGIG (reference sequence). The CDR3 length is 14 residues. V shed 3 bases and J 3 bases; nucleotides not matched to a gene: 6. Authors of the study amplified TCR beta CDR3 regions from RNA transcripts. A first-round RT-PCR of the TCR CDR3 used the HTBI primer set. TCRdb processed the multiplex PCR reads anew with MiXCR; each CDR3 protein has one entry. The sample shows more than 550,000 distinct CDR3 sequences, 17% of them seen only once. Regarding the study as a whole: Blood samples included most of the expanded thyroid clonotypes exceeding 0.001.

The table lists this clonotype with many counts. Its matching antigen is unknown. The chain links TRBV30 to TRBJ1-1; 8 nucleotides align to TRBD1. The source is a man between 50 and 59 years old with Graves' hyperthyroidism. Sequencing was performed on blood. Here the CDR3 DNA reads TGTGCCTGGAGCGTGGGACAGGCGGACACTGAAGCTTTCTTT. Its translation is CAWSVGQADTEAFF.